This is a list of T cell receptor beta chains from one sample in a study of CD8+CD57+ T cells in acquired aplastic anemia. MiXCR, run by TCRdb on the reads, gives a single entry per CDR3 protein. The profile covers 200,000 to 250,000 distinct CDR3 sequences, with under 50% appearing a single time and just under 20% taken by the ten largest. Sequencing was done on a sample of sorted CD4+, CD8+, or CD8+CD57+ T cells (not recorded which) from PBMCs. These receptors were taken from a human donor with aplastic anemia. Each CDR3 is given with its conserved first and last residue. Each record gives: CDR3 length, V gene, J gene, CDR3 protein.

14	TRBV9	TRBJ2-4	CASSVVGTDNIQYF
15	TRBV9	TRBJ1-5	CASSVGVGWDQPQHF
13	TRBV10-3	TRBJ2-7	CAISESGIYEQYF
13	TRBV28	TRBJ1-1	CATTLGVVSEAFF
17	TRBV25-1	TRBJ2-7	CASSLAQGRGASYEQYF
14	TRBV9	TRBJ1-6	CASSVGQTYSPLHF
14	TRBV7-2	TRBJ2-5	CASSSGGLGETQYF
13	TRBV7-9	TRBJ2-5	CASSLERGETQYF
14	TRBV10-3	TRBJ2-7	CAICETADTYEQYF
13	TRBV2	TRBJ2-3	CASSVTDSDTQYF
18	TRBV7-8	TRBJ2-5	CASSLRGGLAGDQETQYF
17	TRBV3-1	TRBJ1-1	CASSQDTLRAENTEAFF
14	TRBV10-3	TRBJ2-5	CAISGQEGGETQYF
13	TRBV6-1	TRBJ2-2	CASSDRETGELFF
14	TRBV3-1	TRBJ1-1	CASNDGDRATEAFF
15	TRBV6-5	TRBJ1-3	CASSLGRLSGNTIYF
14	TRBV7-9	TRBJ1-2	CASSLREDHYGYTF